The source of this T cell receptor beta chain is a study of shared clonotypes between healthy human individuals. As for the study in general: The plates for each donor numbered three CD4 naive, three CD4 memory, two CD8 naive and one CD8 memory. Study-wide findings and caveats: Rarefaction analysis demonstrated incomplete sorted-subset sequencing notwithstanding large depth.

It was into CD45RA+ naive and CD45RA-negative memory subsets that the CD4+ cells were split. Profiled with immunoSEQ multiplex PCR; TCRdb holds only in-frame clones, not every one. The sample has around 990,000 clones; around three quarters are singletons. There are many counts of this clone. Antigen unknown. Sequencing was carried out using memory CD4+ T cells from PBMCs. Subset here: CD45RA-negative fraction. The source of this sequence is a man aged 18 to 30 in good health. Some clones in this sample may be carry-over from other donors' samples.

For the CDR3, the DNA is TGTGCCAGCAGACCGGGAGGCGGGCGAGAGACCCAGTACTTC. Its protein product is CASRPGGGRETQYF. The V gene is TRBV27, the J gene TRBJ2-5; 7 bases line up with TRBD2. Germline CDR1 MNHEY, CDR2 SMNVEV (reference sequence). V shed 6 bases and J 4 bases; nucleotides not matched to a gene: 8. There are 14 residues in the CDR3.